These 9 T cell receptor beta chains were all obtained from the same sample, sequenced in a study of blood T cell repertoires in COVID-19. Assay: immunoSEQ multiplex PCR; the TCRdb copy retains only in-frame clones and omits some. This sample yields roughly 180,000 clones, of which approximately 83% are seen a single time; 6.5% to 9% belongs to the top ten. What was sequenced was peripheral blood. The receptors come from a woman aged 40-49 years with COVID-19, enrolled during active disease.

The chain's CDR3 is CARRTSVGVAEQFF. The CDR3 nucleotides read TGTGCCAGAAGAACTAGCGTGGGAGTGGCTGAGCAGTTCTTC. This chain connects TRBV28 to TRBJ2-1; 7 bases fit TRBD2. The CDR3 totals 14 residues. The V gene end was trimmed by 9 bases and the J gene end by 9 bases; junction bases not matched to a gene: 14. Germline CDR1 and CDR2: MDHEN and SYDVKM.

The chain has TRBV27 and TRBJ2-7, with TRBD2 as a possible D gene (6 bases). Germline assignment: CDR1 MNHEY and CDR2 SMNVEV (reference sequence). V was cut by 3 bases and J by 0 bases, with 12 bases left in between. The CDR3 contains 15 residues. Here the CDR3 reads CASSLGGDLSYEQYF. In DNA, the CDR3 is TGTGCCAGCAGTTTGGGAGGAGACCTCTCCTACGAGCAGTACTTC.

CDR3 region: CASSLGRLENEQFF. CDR3 DNA: TGTGCCAGCAGCTTGGGGCGACTAGAAAATGAGCAGTTCTTC. V and J are TRBV5-5 and TRBJ2-1, with D possibly matching TRBD2 (6 bases). The ends were cut back, 0 bases at V and 7 bases at J, with 11 bases in the middle. This CDR3 is 14 amino acids long. The germline CDR1 and CDR2 sequences are SGHKS and YYEKEE (reference sequence).

V and J are TRBV4-2 and TRBJ2-5; 11 bases fit TRBD2. CDR1 and CDR2 (germline): LGHNA, YNFKEQ. With V trimmed by 2 bases and J by 5 bases, 19 bases remained unmatched. CDR3 size: 20 residues. CDR3 nucleotide sequence: TGTGCCAGCAGCCAAACACTAGCGGGGGCTTTCGGGTCGTTACTGGAGACCCAGTACTTC. It is translated as CASSQTLAGAFGSLLETQYF.

CDR3 region: CAEPNRGGDGYTF. As DNA, the CDR3 is TGTGCCGAACCCAACCGGGGGGGGGATGGCTACACCTTC. This sequence joins TRBV2 and TRBJ1-2, with a weak D call TRBD1 (5 bases). The CDR3 sequence is 13 residues long. Trimming took 11 bases from V and 6 from J, leaving 19 bases between them. From germline, CDR1 is SNHLY and CDR2 FYNNEI.

The genes are TRBV9 and TRBJ1-2, with TRBD1 matching 9 bases. Losses at the gene ends were 4 bases for V and 8 bases for J; bases not matched to a gene: 9. Germline V lookup: CDR1 SGDLS, CDR2 YYNGEE. The CDR3 spans 14 residues. The CDR3 DNA sequence: TGTGCCAGCAGCCCAGGGGACAGGGTCGAAGGCTACACCTTC. It is translated as CASSPGDRVEGYTF. Full variable domain (outside the CDR3, taken from reference TRBV9 and TRBJ1-2): DSGVTQTPKHLITATGQRVTLRCSPRSGDLSVYWYQQSLDQGLQFLIQYYNGEERAKGNILERFSAQQFPDLHSELNLSSLELGDSALYFCASSPGDRVEGYTFGSGTRLTVV.

The rearrangement joins TRBV24-1 to TRBJ2-7; TRBD1 matches 9 bases. V was clipped by 6 bases and J by 5 bases; unmatched bases: 7. CDR3 length equals 14 residues. Germline CDR1 and CDR2: KGHDR and SFDVKD. CDR3 sequence: CATSPTGQGDEQYF. CDR3 in DNA: TGTGCCACCAGTCCGACGGGACAGGGTGACGAGCAGTACTTC.

A remark on this clone: The junction does not match germline at one end; this may be a read error. The chain combines TRBV5-1 with TRBJ2-7, with a weak D call TRBD2 (6 bases). Germline-derived CDR1 and CDR2 are SGHRS and YFSETQ. The CDR3 extends over 12 amino acids. The CDR3: CASSPGDFLSDF. CDR3 bases: TGCGCCAGCAGCCCGGGGGACTTCCTTTCAGACTTC.

V is TRBV5-1 and J is TRBJ2-2; weak D call: TRBD1 (6 bases). The CDR3 contains 16 residues. Germline CDR1 SGHRS, CDR2 YFSETQ. Trimming took off 0 bases at V and 2 bases at J, with 11 bases between the two ends. The CDR3 DNA sequence: TGCGCCAGCAGCTTGGGGGGACACCTAAACACCGGGGAGCTGTTTTTT. As protein: CASSLGGHLNTGELFF. Full variable domain (remainder filled in from reference TRBV5-1 and TRBJ2-2): KAGVTQTPRYLIKTRGQQVTLSCSPISGHRSVSWYQQTPGQGLQFLFEYFSETQRNKGNFPGRFSGRQFSNSRSEMNVSTLELGDSALYLCASSLGGHLNTGELFFGEGSRLTVL.